The 27 T cell receptor beta chains presented below share a single source sample, sequenced in a study of T cell repertoires in cytomegalovirus infection. TCRdb analysed the reads with MiXCR anew, one entry per CDR3 protein. Found here are 680,000 or so distinct CDR3 sequences, around a third of them singletons; the top ten hold around a sixth. The antigens for these receptors are not known. Here the sequenced sample was cultured PBMCs, taken from culture after CMV antigen stimulation. These receptors originate from a human donor in good health (CMV status not recorded). Some clones in this sample may be carry-over from other donors' samples.

Regarding this clonotype: This may arise from a read error, as a much more abundant clone is one base away. Written as DNA, the CDR3 is TGTGCCAGCAGCGTACAGGGGGTGACTAATGAAAGACTGTTTTTT. It codes for CASSVQGVTNERLFF. The chain has TRBV7-8 and TRBJ1-4; TRBD1 agrees at 8 bases. The CDR3 covers 15 residues. CDR1 and CDR2 from the germline V gene are SGHVS and FQNEAQ.

In this sample, this clonotype turned up a few times. The chain has TRBV12-3 or TRBV12-4 and TRBJ1-1; D unclear. Trimming took off 0 bases at V and 4 bases at J, with 9 bases between the two ends. The CDR3 loop spans 14 amino acids. CDR3 bases: TGTGCCAGCAGTTTAGCGCTTGGGAGCACTGAAGCTTTCTTT. Translating gives CASSLALGSTEAFF.

This clonotype was recorded once. CDR3 protein: CASSLFAGVLPDTQYF. The CDR3, as DNA: TGTGCCAGCAGCTTATTTGCGGGAGTGCTACCAGATACGCAGTATTTT. This chain uses TRBV11-2 with TRBJ2-3; TRBD2 matches 7 bases. Per germline, CDR1 SGHAT and CDR2 FQNNGV. The CDR3 loop spans 16 amino acids. V lost 2 bases to trimming and J lost 4 bases; unmatched junction nucleotides: 9.

This clonotype was seen at least ten times. V is TRBV7-2 and J is TRBJ1-4; D might be TRBD1 (5 bases). The V gene's germline CDR1 is SGHTA and CDR2 FQGNSA. Trimming took off 5 bases at V and 1 base at J, with 8 bases between the two ends. The length of the CDR3 is 14 residues. The DNA for the CDR3 is TGTGCCAGCAGCAAGGGGTTAACTAATGAAAAACTGTTTTTT. Its translation: CASSKGLTNEKLFF.

The chain uses TRBV12-3 or TRBV12-4 and TRBJ2-5, with no clear D. V lost 2 bases and J lost 3, with 7 bases in between. The CDR3 has 13 amino acids. CDR3 amino acids: CASSLSSKETQYF. Here the CDR3 DNA reads TGTGCCAGCAGTTTAAGTAGCAAAGAGACCCAGTACTTC.

This sequence joins TRBV20-1 and TRBJ1-4; D not certain. The V gene lost 7 bases and the J gene lost 7 bases, with 16 bases spanning the gap. The germline V gene has CDR1 DFQATT and CDR2 SNEGSKA (reference sequence). The CDR3 runs 13 residues. DNA of the CDR3: TGCAGTGTATGGTCGGGTTGGAGTGAAAAACTGTTTTTT. Its translation: CSVWSGWSEKLFF.

V and J are TRBV6-8 and TRBJ2-5, with TRBD2 as a possible D gene (6 bases). V lost 5 bases to trimming and J lost 5 bases, with 15 bases between them. The CDR3 contains 14 residues. The germline CDR1 and CDR2 sequences are MNHGY and SAAAGT. The chain's CDR3 is CASSVRLVVETQYF. CDR3 nucleotides: TGTGCCAGCAGTGTCAGACTAGTAGTGGAGACCCAGTACTTC.

The chain links TRBV20-1 to TRBJ1-5, with D hard to call. V was clipped by 6 bases and J by 4 bases, with 16 bases between them. Germline CDR1 is DFQATT and CDR2 is SNEGSKA (reference sequence). This CDR3 comprises 14 residues. CDR3 sequence: CSAHLAAGNQPQHF. Here the CDR3 DNA reads TGCAGTGCCCACCTCGCCGCGGGGAATCAGCCCCAGCATTTT.

J is TRBJ1-3 and V is TRBV7-9; the D is unclear. Trimming cost V 10 bases and J 4 bases, with 11 bases left between them. This CDR3 contains 12 residues. Germline CDR1 is SEHNR and CDR2 is FQNEAQ (reference sequence). The CDR3: CATTLDGNTIYF. In DNA, the CDR3 is TGTGCCACCACACTGGACGGAAACACCATATATTTT.

V is TRBV19 and J is TRBJ2-7, with 7 bases that match TRBD2. The CDR3 length is 14 residues. V shed 4 bases and J 2 bases; nucleotides not matched to a gene: 5. The germline CDR1 and CDR2 sequences are LNHDA and SQIVND (reference sequence). The CDR3 loop is CASSKTGGAYEQYF. DNA for the CDR3: TGTGCCAGTAGTAAGACGGGAGGTGCCTACGAGCAGTACTTC. Using reference TRBV19 and TRBJ2-7 for the parts outside the CDR3, the full variable domain is DGGITQSPKYLFRKEGQNVTLSCEQNLNHDAMYWYRQDPGQGLRLIYYSQIVNDFQKGDIAEGYSVSREKKESFPLTVTSAQKNPTAFYLCASSKTGGAYEQYFGPGTRLTVT.

This clonotype was recorded a few times. The chain has TRBV4-3 and TRBJ2-7; 7 bases agree with TRBD2. The CDR3 consists of 16 residues. V dropped 4 bases and J dropped 0; count of bases not matched to a gene: 9. CDR1 is LGHNA, CDR2 YSLEER, per germline. The CDR3 DNA reads TGCGCCAGCAGCCTTGACTGGCGGGAGAGCTCCTACGAGCAGTACTTC. It is translated as CASSLDWRESSYEQYF.

This clonotype showed up many times. The chain uses TRBV6-1 and TRBJ1-5; TRBD1 agrees at 7 bases. V lost 5 bases to trimming and J lost 3 bases; unmatched junction nucleotides: 7. CDR3 length: 15 residues. Germline CDR1 MNHNS, CDR2 SASEGT. The DNA of the CDR3 is TGTGCCAGCAGTCCCTGGGGACAGCCCAATCAGCCCCAGCATTTT. It encodes CASSPWGQPNQPQHF.

The rearrangement uses TRBV20-1 and TRBJ1-1; D is possibly TRBD1 (6 bases). V was clipped by 0 bases and J by 4 bases, with 12 bases between them. The germline gives CDR1 DFQATT, CDR2 SNEGSKA (reference sequence). The CDR3 loop spans 14 amino acids. CDR3 loop: CSAREVGGATEAFF. The DNA of the CDR3 is TGCAGTGCTAGAGAAGTAGGGGGGGCCACTGAAGCTTTCTTT.

This clonotype was seen more than once but under ten times. The V call is TRBV7-2, the J call TRBJ2-5, with D possibly TRBD2 on 6 matching bases. CDR1 and CDR2 from the germline V gene are SGHTA and FQGNSA. The CDR3 extends over 15 amino acids. V was trimmed by 5 bases and J by 2 bases, leaving 15 bases between them. The CDR3 DNA follows: TGTGCCAGCAGCCCGATACCGGGACTTCAAGAGACCCAGTACTTC. This encodes CASSPIPGLQETQYF.

This clonotype was observed a few times. The CDR3 is CASSLARGAGQFF. CDR3 coding DNA: TGTGCCAGCAGTTTAGCAAGGGGAGCGGGGCAGTTCTTC. The chain is built from TRBV12-3 or TRBV12-4 and TRBJ2-1, with a possible D match to TRBD2 (6 bases). Trimming cost V 0 bases and J 12 bases, with 12 bases left between them. The CDR3 has 13 amino acids.

This clonotype occurred a few times. This chain links TRBV28 with TRBJ2-5; maybe TRBD2 (6 bases). The V and J ends lost 6 bases and 4 bases respectively, with 9 bases between them. Germline loops: CDR1 MDHEN, CDR2 SYDVKM. This CDR3 region has 12 residues. CDR3 nucleotides: TGTGCCAGCAGCTGGGGGGTAGAGACCCAGTACTTC. It codes for CASSWGVETQYF.

The table lists this clonotype with a few counts. The gene calls are TRBV10-1 and TRBJ2-3, with TRBD2 matching over 8 bases. The trim removed 0 bases at V and 3 bases at J, leaving 8 bases unmatched. The CDR3 sequence is 17 residues long. Germline loops: CDR1 WNHNN, CDR2 SYGVQD (reference sequence). In DNA, the CDR3 is TGCGCCAGCAGTGAGTCCCCCGGAGTAGCGGGGACAGATACGCAGTATTTT. It codes for CASSESPGVAGTDTQYF.

This clonotype appeared a few times. This chain connects TRBV27 to TRBJ2-1; D might be TRBD2 (5 bases). The V and J ends lost 5 bases and 5 bases respectively, with 22 bases between them. CDR3 length equals 17 residues. CDR1 and CDR2 from the germline V gene are MNHEY and SMNVEV (reference sequence). The CDR3 reads CASSPRGARGWDNEQFF. The CDR3 DNA reads TGTGCCAGCAGTCCCCGGGGTGCTCGCGGTTGGGACAATGAGCAGTTCTTC.

This clonotype was counted only a few times. This chain uses TRBV11-2 with TRBJ2-7; D ambiguous. Per the germline V gene, CDR1 is SGHAT and CDR2 is FQNNGV. The CDR3 has 14 amino acids. With 5 bases removed from V and 3 bases from J, the gap between germline ends came to 14 bases. The CDR3 here is CASSARAENYEQYF. The CDR3, as DNA: TGTGCCAGCAGCGCCCGGGCCGAGAACTACGAGCAGTACTTC.

This clonotype was picked up a small number of times. The V and J genes are TRBV6-5 and TRBJ2-5; D is tentatively TRBD1 or TRBD2 (5 bases each). The germline CDR1 and CDR2 sequences are MNHEY and SVGAGI. V was cut by 6 bases and J by 4 bases, with 15 bases left in between. The CDR3 contains 14 residues. The CDR3 loop is CASSPGPQAETQYF. The DNA for the CDR3 is TGTGCCAGCAGCCCGGGACCCCAGGCAGAGACCCAGTACTTC.

This chain joins TRBV7-6 and TRBJ2-5; no definite D call. CDR1 and CDR2 (germline): SGHVS, FNYEAQ. V dropped 5 bases and J dropped 5 bases, with 12 bases sitting between them. The CDR3 is made up of 13 amino acids. The CDR3 sequence is CASSHNPRETQYF. CDR3 DNA sequence: TGTGCCAGCAGCCATAATCCGAGGGAGACCCAGTACTTC.

Regarding this clonotype: At one boundary the junction diverges from the germline segment, which might be a read error. This chain uses TRBV19 with TRBJ2-1; TRBD2 matches at 9 bases. The CDR3 is 16 residues long. Per the germline V gene, CDR1 is LNHDA and CDR2 is SQIVND (reference sequence). The CDR3 here is CASSIGSGSSDNEQFF. The CDR3 coding sequence is TGTGCCAGTAGTATAGGTAGCGGGAGCTCCGACAATGAGCAGTTCTTC.

The rearrangement joins TRBV10-3 to TRBJ2-5; D tentatively reads TRBD1 or TRBD2 (6 bases each). Germline CDR1 and CDR2: ENHRY and SYGVKD. Trimming left V 3 bases short and J 5 bases short, with 16 bases between. The CDR3 runs to 15 residues. This CDR3 is CAISEQSGGRETQYF. CDR3 bases: TGTGCCATCAGTGAACAAAGTGGGGGGCGGGAGACCCAGTACTTC.

Many counts were recorded for this clonotype. The rearrangement links TRBV7-2 to TRBJ2-7, with 9 bases matching TRBD2. Germline assignment: CDR1 SGHTA and CDR2 FQGNSA. This CDR3 is built from 15 residues. The J segment lost 0 bases and the V segment lost 2 bases, leaving 2 bases of the junction unmatched. The CDR3: CASSLNSGSSYEQYF. Written as DNA, the CDR3 is TGTGCCAGCAGCTTAAATAGCGGGAGCTCCTACGAGCAGTACTTC.

V usage is TRBV2 and J usage is TRBJ1-4; D unresolved. Trimming removed 1 base at V and 5 bases at J, with 8 bases between. Germline-derived CDR1 and CDR2 are SNHLY and FYNNEI. This CDR3 comprises 14 residues. The CDR3 coding sequence is TGTGCCAGCAGTGAAGTTGGGCCCAATGAAAAACTGTTTTTT. Protein sequence: CASSEVGPNEKLFF.

In its sample, this clonotype was seen a few times. The CDR3 sequence is CASSLGGGGAPRFHEQFF. The CDR3 region has the DNA TGTGCCAGCAGCTTAGGCGGCGGGGGGGCTCCTCGGTTCCATGAGCAGTTCTTC. The chain is built from TRBV7-2 and TRBJ2-1; 9 bases align to TRBD2. The germline V gene has CDR1 SGHTA and CDR2 FQGNSA. The CDR3 totals 18 residues. V gave up 1 base and J gave up 8 bases; unmatched junction bases: 15.

V gene TRBV12-3 or TRBV12-4 combines with J gene TRBJ1-6; D is perhaps TRBD1 (6 bases). V was cut by 2 bases and J by 5 bases, with 10 bases left in between. The CDR3 loop spans 15 amino acids. The DNA for the CDR3 is TGTGCCAGCAGTTTAATGGGACAAGATAATTCACCCCTCCACTTT. Residues: CASSLMGQDNSPLHF.